The 23 T cell receptor beta chains listed next were all sequenced from one sample in a study of blood T cell repertoires in COVID-19. Here immunoSEQ multiplex PCR was the method, and the copy in TCRdb shows in-frame clones only, minus some. The table shows approximately 220,000 clones, with about 85% occurring only once. The specimen was PBMCs or T cells enriched from blood (not recorded which). These receptors were taken from a man in his forties who had recovered from COVID-19.

This sequence joins TRBV13 and TRBJ2-7, with unresolved D. The germline V gene encodes CDR1 PRHDT and CDR2 FYEKMQ (reference sequence). V shed 0 bases and J shed 4 bases, with 4 bases lying between them. This CDR3 has 12 amino acids. In nucleotides, the CDR3 is TGTGCCAGCAGCTTAGGAGCTTACGAGCAGTACTTC. It codes for CASSLGAYEQYF.

This chain uses TRBV7-2 with TRBJ2-7; 10 positions agree with TRBD2. J gave up 4 bases and V 5 bases, and 8 bases lay outside the gene matches. The CDR3 spans 15 residues. The V gene's germline CDR1 is SGHTA and CDR2 FQGNSA. CDR3 nucleotides: TGTGCCAGCAGCCTAACCGGGACTAGCGTATACGAGCAGTACTTC. Translated: CASSLTGTSVYEQYF.

This chain joins TRBV28 and TRBJ2-7, with a tentative D call TRBD1 (5 bases). The CDR3 totals 13 residues. The germline gives CDR1 MDHEN, CDR2 SYDVKM. V was clipped by 8 bases and J by 1 base, with 12 bases between them. CDR3 bases: TGTGCCAGCTCCAGGGCAAGTTCCTACGAGCAGTACTTC. Its translation is CASSRASSYEQYF.

The gene calls are TRBV11-2 and TRBJ1-1, with D tentatively TRBD1 (6 bases). The CDR3 sequence is 12 residues long. Per the germline V gene, CDR1 is SGHAT and CDR2 is FQNNGV. V shed 5 bases and J shed 10 bases, with 14 bases lying between them. The CDR3 protein is CASSPQGIGAFF. CDR3 DNA: TGTGCCAGCAGCCCGCAGGGGATTGGAGCTTTCTTT.

The J gene is TRBJ2-1, the V gene TRBV5-6, with 9 positions matching TRBD2. The CDR3 has 13 amino acids. Germline lookup yields CDR1 SGHDT and CDR2 YYEEEE. After removal of 0 bases from V and 13 bases from J, the junction contained 5 bases not matched to a gene. CDR3 region: CASSLVSREGQFF. CDR3 sequence (DNA): TGTGCCAGCAGCTTGGTCTCGCGGGAGGGCCAGTTCTTC.

The chain carries TRBV3-1 (or the pseudogene TRBV3-2) and TRBJ1-2; D may be TRBD1 (6 bases). V lost 1 base, J lost 3 bases, and 6 bases lay in between. The CDR3 covers 13 residues. Germline V gives CDR1 LGHDT, CDR2 YNNKEL (reference sequence). The DNA of the CDR3 is TGTGCCAGCAGCCAAGGGACAGACTATGGCTACACCTTC. Translation gives CASSQGTDYGYTF.

This clone was seen once. The rearrangement uses TRBV28 and TRBJ1-2; 7 bases agree with TRBD1. CDR1 MDHEN and CDR2 SYDVKM come from the germline V gene. Trimming took 4 bases from V and 8 from J; bases not matched to a gene: 13. The CDR3 loop spans 15 amino acids. CDR3 in amino acids: CASSSSTGALGGYTF. CDR3 DNA sequence: TGTGCCAGCAGTTCGAGTACAGGGGCCCTCGGCGGCTACACCTTC.

The chain joins TRBV19 to TRBJ2-7, with 9 bases that match TRBD1. The J segment lost 4 bases and the V segment lost 4 bases, leaving 8 bases of the junction unmatched. Germline CDR1 LNHDA, CDR2 SQIVND (reference sequence). This CDR3 region has 15 residues. In DNA form, the CDR3 reads TGTGCCAGTAGTAGGACCGGGACAGGGATTTACGAGCAGTACTTC. It translates to CASSRTGTGIYEQYF.

The J gene is TRBJ1-1, the V gene TRBV30; D not resolved. The length of the CDR3 is 12 residues. Germline V gene sequence: CDR1 GTSNPN, CDR2 SVGIG (reference sequence). V lost 3 bases and J 2 bases, leaving 7 bases between the germline ends. The CDR3 region is CAWRPQNTEAFF. CDR3 in DNA: TGTGCCTGGAGACCACAAAACACTGAAGCTTTCTTT.

The chain is built from TRBV28 and TRBJ2-7; 10 bases line up with TRBD1. V lost 2 bases and J lost 2; bases outside the gene matches: 6. Germline CDR1 is MDHEN and CDR2 is SYDVKM. The CDR3 consists of 16 residues. The CDR3 nucleotides read TGTGCCAGCAGTTTACTACTCGGACAGGGGGCCTACGAGCAGTACTTC. Protein product: CASSLLLGQGAYEQYF.

The chain is built from TRBV3-1 (or the pseudogene TRBV3-2) and TRBJ2-1; 11 bases are a match to TRBD2. Looked up from germline, CDR1 is LGHDT and CDR2 is YNNKEL (reference sequence). V gave up 5 bases and J gave up 10 bases; unmatched junction bases: 7. The CDR3 length is 14 residues. The CDR3 coding sequence is TGTGCCAGCAGCGTTAGCGGGAGGGCAGGGGAGCAGTTCTTC. Encoded protein: CASSVSGRAGEQFF.

This clone appeared a few times. The chain recombines TRBV6-1 with TRBJ2-7; no reliable D call. This CDR3 has 15 amino acids. Germline V gene sequence: CDR1 MNHNS, CDR2 SASEGT. V was clipped by 2 bases and J by 3 bases, with 14 bases between them. The DNA for the CDR3 is TGTGCCAGCAGTGAACTTCTCCAGGAAGACTACGAGCAGTACTTC. This gives the protein CASSELLQEDYEQYF.

The chain links TRBV9 to TRBJ2-7; 8 bases match TRBD2. This CDR3 region has 13 residues. The V gene end was trimmed by 3 bases and the J gene end by 7 bases; junction bases not matched to a gene: 6. The germline gives CDR1 SGDLS, CDR2 YYNGEE. The CDR3 sequence is CASSEPAGDEQYF. In DNA, the CDR3 is TGTGCCAGCAGCGAGCCAGCGGGAGATGAGCAGTACTTC.

The chain couples TRBV4-1 to TRBJ1-6; D not certain. Trimming removed 0 bases at V and 7 bases at J, with 13 bases between. Germline-derived CDR1 and CDR2 are MGHRA and YSYEKL. The CDR3 loop spans 16 amino acids. The CDR3 DNA reads as TGCGCCAGCAGCCAAGAGGGCAGAATCAGCAATTCACCCCTCCACTTT. Encoded protein: CASSQEGRISNSPLHF.

The rearrangement joins TRBV10-2 to TRBJ2-5; possibly TRBD2 for D (6 bases). CDR1 and CDR2 from the germline V gene are WSHSY and SAAADI. The CDR3 consists of 14 residues. V was clipped by 8 bases and J by 8 bases, with 21 bases between them. Written as DNA, the CDR3 is TGCGCCAGCGGCGAGAGCGGGCGGACCAGAACCCAGTACTTC. Translation: CASGESGRTRTQYF.

The genes are TRBV7-9 and TRBJ2-2, with 7 bases fitting TRBD1. CDR3 length: 15 amino acids. Germline V gives CDR1 SEHNR, CDR2 FQNEAQ (reference sequence). V shed 5 bases and J 2 bases; nucleotides not matched to a gene: 5. The CDR3 region has the DNA TGTGCCAGCAGCCTAAGGGACAGCAACACCGGGGAGCTGTTTTTT. Translating it yields CASSLRDSNTGELFF.

This clone was counted a few times. The chain is built from TRBV30 and TRBJ2-1; 10 nucleotides agree with TRBD2. Germline V lookup: CDR1 GTSNPN, CDR2 SVGIG (reference sequence). After removal of 2 bases from V and 5 bases from J, the junction contained 3 bases not matched to a gene. The CDR3 runs 14 residues. Here the CDR3 DNA reads TGTGCCTGGAGTTATGGACTAGCGGACAATGAGCAGTTCTTC. Amino acid sequence: CAWSYGLADNEQFF.

The genes are TRBV18 and TRBJ1-3; a weak D match, TRBD1 (5 bases). The V gene's germline CDR1 is KGHSH and CDR2 LQKENI. Trimming pared 2 bases from V and 7 bases from J, leaving 15 bases between. The CDR3 sequence is 15 residues long. The CDR3 DNA follows: TGTGCCAGCTCACCATGGGGGGAGACCTGGAACACCATATATTTT. Translating it yields CASSPWGETWNTIYF.

This chain links TRBV11-2 with TRBJ2-7; D may be TRBD2 (5 bases). The CDR3 is made up of 15 amino acids. Germline loops: CDR1 SGHAT, CDR2 FQNNGV. V was cut by 5 bases and J by 0 bases, with 14 bases left in between. The CDR3 protein is CASSLSGKSSYEQYF. The CDR3 DNA is TGTGCCAGCAGCCTTTCCGGGAAGAGCTCCTACGAGCAGTACTTC.

The CDR3 nucleotides are TGTGCCAGCAGCGTAGGTGGGAGCGTAAACATTCAGTACTTC. This gives the protein CASSVGGSVNIQYF. The chain couples TRBV9 to TRBJ2-4; perhaps TRBD2 as D (5 bases). V lost 0 bases and J 6 bases, leaving 10 bases between the germline ends. CDR3 length: 14 amino acids. Germline V CDR1 and CDR2: SGDLS, YYNGEE.

This clone was detected a few times. The V call is TRBV11-3, the J call TRBJ2-7, with a possible D match to TRBD2 (5 bases). V was trimmed by 1 base and J by 7 bases, leaving 8 bases between them. This CDR3 has 12 amino acids. Germline V gene sequence: CDR1 SGHNT, CDR2 YENEEA. CDR3 sequence: CASSLGSGEQYF. CDR3 nucleotide sequence: TGTGCCAGCAGCTTAGGATCGGGGGAGCAGTACTTC.

This chain uses TRBV5-1 with TRBJ2-1; 8 bases line up with TRBD2. The V gene's germline CDR1 is SGHRS and CDR2 YFSETQ. J lost 3 bases, V lost 0 bases, and 2 bases had no gene match. This CDR3 has 15 residues. The CDR3 region is CASSLEAGVYNEQFF. DNA of the CDR3: TGCGCCAGCAGCTTGGAAGCGGGAGTCTACAATGAGCAGTTCTTC.

This chain connects TRBV7-2 to TRBJ2-7, with 7 bases that match TRBD1. From germline, CDR1 is SGHTA and CDR2 FQGNSA. The CDR3 contains 14 residues. Germline trimming cut 6 bases from V and 6 bases from J; bases unmatched to any gene: 11. The CDR3 region is CASSSTGYLVEQYF. The CDR3 DNA reads TGTGCCAGCAGTTCGACAGGGTACTTGGTCGAGCAGTACTTC.